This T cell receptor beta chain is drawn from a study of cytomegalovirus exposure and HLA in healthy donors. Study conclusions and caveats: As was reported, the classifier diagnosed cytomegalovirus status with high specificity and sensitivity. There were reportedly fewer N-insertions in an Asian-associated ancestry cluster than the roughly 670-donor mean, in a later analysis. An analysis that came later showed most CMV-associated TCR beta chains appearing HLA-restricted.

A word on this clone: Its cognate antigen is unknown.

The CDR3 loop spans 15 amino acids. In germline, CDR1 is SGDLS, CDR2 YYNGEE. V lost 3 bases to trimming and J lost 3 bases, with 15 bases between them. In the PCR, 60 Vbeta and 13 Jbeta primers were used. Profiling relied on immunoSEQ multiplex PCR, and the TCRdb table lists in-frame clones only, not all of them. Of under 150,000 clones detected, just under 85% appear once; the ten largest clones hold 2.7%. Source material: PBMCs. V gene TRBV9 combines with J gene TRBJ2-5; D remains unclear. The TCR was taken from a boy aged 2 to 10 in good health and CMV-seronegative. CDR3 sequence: CASSAHSLSEETQYF. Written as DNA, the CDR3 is TGTGCCAGCAGCGCTCATAGTTTATCCGAAGAGACCCAGTACTTC.